This T cell receptor beta chain was documented in a study of regulatory T cells in long-lasting Graves disease. Study-level results: Because few samples were included, accuracy may have been lower.

This CDR3 has 16 amino acids. Trimming left V 5 bases short and J 1 base short, with 15 bases between. Per germline, CDR1 LNHDA and CDR2 SQIVND (reference sequence). TCR beta libraries were built with iRepertoire HTBI primers and Arm-PCR of CDR3 regions. TCRdb passed the multiplex PCR reads through MiXCR, listing each CDR3 protein once. The sample comprises under 300,000 distinct CDR3 sequences, roughly 21% of which are singletons, and approximately 14% rests with the top ten. The time point: newly diagnosed GD, antithyroid drugs for less than 3 months. RNA isolated from PBMCs was used to make the TCR library. This clonotype was detected a few times. The antigen remains unidentified.

V is TRBV19 and J is TRBJ2-1; D not resolved. Material: peripheral blood mononuclear cells (PBMCs), obtained at new diagnosis, from a patient treated with antithyroid drugs. This sequence was found in a female donor with Graves disease. CDR3 region: CASSSTLGLSYNEQFF. DNA for the CDR3: TGTGCCAGTAGTTCTACGCTTGGGCTGTCCTACAATGAGCAGTTCTTC.